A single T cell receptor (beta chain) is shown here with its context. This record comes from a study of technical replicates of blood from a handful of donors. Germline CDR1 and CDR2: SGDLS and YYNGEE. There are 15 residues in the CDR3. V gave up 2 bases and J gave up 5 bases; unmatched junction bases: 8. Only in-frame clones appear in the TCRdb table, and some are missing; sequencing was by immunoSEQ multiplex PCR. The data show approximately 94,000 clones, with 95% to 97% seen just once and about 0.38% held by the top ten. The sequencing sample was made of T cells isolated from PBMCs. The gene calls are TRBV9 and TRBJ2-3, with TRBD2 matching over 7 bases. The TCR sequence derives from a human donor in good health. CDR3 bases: TGTGCCAGCAGCGTCCGAAGCGGGACGGGAGATACGCAGTATTTT. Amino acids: CASSVRSGTGDTQYF.